Described below is a single TCR beta chain sequence and its context. Its antigen is not identified. PCR primers comprised 60 Vbeta and 13 Jbeta primers. Measured with immunoSEQ multiplex PCR; TCRdb has only the in-frame clones, and not every one. The repertoire holds 35,000 to 55,000 clones, with around 73% as singletons. This sample was included in a study of cytomegalovirus exposure and HLA in healthy donors. The study, taken as a whole, reports: Presence/absence analyses assumed roughly uniform sequencing depth across donors, which may not hold. As a later analysis revealed, most CMV-associated TCR beta chains appeared HLA-restricted. A previous analysis found most TCR beta V segments productive roughly 87% or roughly 30% of the time. When a later analysis compared HLA-associated TCR beta chains with equally common others, the HLA-associated chains turned out to be more clonally expanded and to have lower generation probabilities.

The CDR3 contains 13 residues. V was pared by 4 bases and J by 5 bases, with 8 bases of the junction left unmatched. Germline V gene data show CDR1 as SQVTM and CDR2 as ANQGSEA. This chain links TRBV29-1 with TRBJ2-7; the match to TRBD1 covers 7 bases. Material: PBMCs. The clonotype comes from a woman in her twenties or thirties in good health and CMV-seronegative. CDR3 nucleotides: TGCAGCGTTGTGGGCGACAGGGCGGACGAGCAGTACTTC. It encodes CSVVGDRADEQYF.